This T cell receptor beta chain came from a study of PD-1 blockade in classical Hodgkin lymphoma. The study's findings and limits: Healthy donors were reported to have higher baseline TCR diversity than newly diagnosed patients.

Germline CDR1 reads MNHEY; CDR2 reads SVGAGI. The CDR3 has 13 residues. The germline V and J ends were trimmed by 5 bases and 6 bases, with 13 bases remaining between them. This clone occurred a few times. Its antigen is currently unknown. Indicated time point: cycle 4 day 1 (C4D1), after 6 weeks of nivolumab. With no exception, relapse followed autologous stem cell transplantation in all patients, and brentuximab vedotin exposure varied. Repertoires were generated with immunoSEQ multiplex PCR, while TCRdb's copy carries only in-frame clones and drops some. The sample holds about 110,000 clones, approximately 89% seen once.

The V and J genes are TRBV6-5 and TRBJ1-2; possibly TRBD1 for D (5 bases). The material sequenced was peripheral blood mononuclear cells (PBMCs), taken before the fourth cycle of nivolumab. The TCR sequence derives from a human donor with classical Hodgkin lymphoma. CDR3 sequence: CASSGSEGHGYTF. CDR3 in DNA: TGTGCCAGCAGTGGCTCCGAGGGACATGGCTACACCTTC.